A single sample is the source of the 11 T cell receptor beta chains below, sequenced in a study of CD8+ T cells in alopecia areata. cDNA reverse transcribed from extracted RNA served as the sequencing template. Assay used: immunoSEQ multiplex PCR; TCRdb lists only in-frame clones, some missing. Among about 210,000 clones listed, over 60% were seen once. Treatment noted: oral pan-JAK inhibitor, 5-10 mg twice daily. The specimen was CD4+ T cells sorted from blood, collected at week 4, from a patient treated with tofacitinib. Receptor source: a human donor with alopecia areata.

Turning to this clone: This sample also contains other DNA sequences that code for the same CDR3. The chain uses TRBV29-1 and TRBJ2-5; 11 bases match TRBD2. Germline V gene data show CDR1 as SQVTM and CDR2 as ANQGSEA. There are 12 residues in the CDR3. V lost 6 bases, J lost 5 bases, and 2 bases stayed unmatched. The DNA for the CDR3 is TGCAGCGTCGTAGCGGGGGGGGAGACCCAGTACTTC. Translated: CSVVAGGETQYF.

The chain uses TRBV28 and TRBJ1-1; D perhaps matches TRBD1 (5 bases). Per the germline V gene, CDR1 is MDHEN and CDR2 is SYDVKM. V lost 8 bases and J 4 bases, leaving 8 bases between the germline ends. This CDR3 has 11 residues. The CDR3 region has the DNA TGTGCCAGCGGGGGAGGCACTGAAGCTTTCTTT. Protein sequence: CASGGGTEAFF.

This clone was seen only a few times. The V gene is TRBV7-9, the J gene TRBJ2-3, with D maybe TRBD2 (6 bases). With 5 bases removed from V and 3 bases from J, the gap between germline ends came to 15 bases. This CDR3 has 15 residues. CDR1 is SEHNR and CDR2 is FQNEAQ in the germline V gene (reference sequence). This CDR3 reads CASSQNWDLTDTQYF. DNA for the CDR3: TGTGCCAGCAGCCAAAATTGGGACTTAACAGATACGCAGTATTTT.

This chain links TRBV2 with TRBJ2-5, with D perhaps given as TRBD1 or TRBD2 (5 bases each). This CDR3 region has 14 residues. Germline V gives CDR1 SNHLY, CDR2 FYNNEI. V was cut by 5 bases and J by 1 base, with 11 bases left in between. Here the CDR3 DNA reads TGTGCCAGCAGTTTGGGGACGAGCCAAGAGACCCAGTACTTC. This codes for CASSLGTSQETQYF.

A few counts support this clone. CDR3 loop: CASSKGGFGIYEQYF. CDR3 nucleotide sequence: TGTGCCAGCTCGAAGGGCGGGTTCGGCATCTACGAGCAGTACTTC. The chain combines TRBV25-1 with TRBJ2-7, with D perhaps matching TRBD2 (5 bases). The CDR3 runs 15 residues. Trimming removed 8 bases from V and 3 bases from J, with 20 bases in between. The germline CDR1 and CDR2 sequences are MGHDK and SYGVNS.

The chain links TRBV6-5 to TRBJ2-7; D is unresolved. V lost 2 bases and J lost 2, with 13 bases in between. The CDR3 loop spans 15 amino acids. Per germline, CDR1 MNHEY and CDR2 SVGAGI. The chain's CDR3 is CASSYGPGATYEQYF. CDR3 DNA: TGTGCCAGCAGTTACGGGCCAGGCGCGACCTACGAGCAGTACTTC.

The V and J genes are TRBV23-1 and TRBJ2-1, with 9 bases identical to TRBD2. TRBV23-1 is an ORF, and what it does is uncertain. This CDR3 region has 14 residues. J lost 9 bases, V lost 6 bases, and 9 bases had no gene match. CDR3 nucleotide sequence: TGCGCCAGCAGGAACATAGGCGGGGGGGCTGAGCAGTTCTTC. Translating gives CASRNIGGGAEQFF.

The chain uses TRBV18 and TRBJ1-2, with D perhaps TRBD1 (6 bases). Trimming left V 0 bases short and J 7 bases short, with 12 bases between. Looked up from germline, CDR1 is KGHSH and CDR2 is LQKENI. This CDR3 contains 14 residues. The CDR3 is CASSPPSDRTGYTF. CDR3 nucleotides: TGTGCCAGCTCACCACCGTCGGACAGAACTGGCTACACCTTC.

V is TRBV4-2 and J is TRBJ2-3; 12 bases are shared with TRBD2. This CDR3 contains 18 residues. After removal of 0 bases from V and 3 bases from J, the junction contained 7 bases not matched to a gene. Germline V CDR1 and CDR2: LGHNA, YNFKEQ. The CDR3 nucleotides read TGTGCCAGCAGCCAAGACGCCCTAGCGGGGGGGCCGACAGATACGCAGTATTTT. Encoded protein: CASSQDALAGGPTDTQYF.

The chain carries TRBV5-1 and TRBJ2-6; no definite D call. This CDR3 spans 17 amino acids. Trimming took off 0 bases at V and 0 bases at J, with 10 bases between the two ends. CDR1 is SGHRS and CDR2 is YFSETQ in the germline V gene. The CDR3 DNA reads TGCGCCAGCAGCTTGGGGAGAGCCGACTCTGGGGCCAACGTCCTGACTTTC. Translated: CASSLGRADSGANVLTF.

CDR3 sequence: CSVVGGGPYNEQFF. CDR3 coding DNA: TGCAGCGTTGTTGGGGGGGGGCCCTACAATGAGCAGTTCTTC. The chain couples TRBV29-1 to TRBJ2-1; weak D call: TRBD2 (7 bases). The CDR3 has 14 residues. With 4 bases removed from V and 2 bases from J, the gap between germline ends came to 12 bases. Germline CDR1 reads SQVTM; CDR2 reads ANQGSEA.